This entry lists 14 T cell receptor beta chains sequenced from one sample in a study of response to subunit inactivated influenza vaccine. TCRdb used MiXCR to reprocess the RT-PCR reads, holding one entry per CDR3 protein. The sample carries about 650,000 distinct CDR3 sequences, roughly 14% recorded once. The sample in question was PBMCs from blood, obtained 11 to 12 days after vaccination. The receptors were sampled from a man aged 50-60 years who received an inactivated influenza vaccine.

This clonotype occurred many times. V gene TRBV7-2 combines with J gene TRBJ2-7, with no clear D. The CDR3 is made up of 14 amino acids. Germline CDR1 and CDR2: SGHTA and FQGNSA. Deletions cut 3 bases from V and 2 bases from J, with 11 bases between. The CDR3 DNA reads as TGTGCCAGCAGCTTGGGTGGTGGACCCTACGAGCAGTACTTC. Translation: CASSLGGGPYEQYF.

V usage is TRBV5-5 and J usage is TRBJ2-1, with TRBD2 identical over 7 bases. CDR3 length equals 15 residues. Germline V gene sequence: CDR1 SGHKS, CDR2 YYEKEE (reference sequence). The V gene end was trimmed by 2 bases and the J gene end by 5 bases; junction bases not matched to a gene: 7. The DNA of the CDR3 is TGTGCCAGCAGCTTCCGGCTAGCGGACAACAATGAGCAGTTCTTC. It is translated as CASSFRLADNNEQFF.

The table lists this clonotype with a few counts. The rearrangement links TRBV7-4 to TRBJ1-5, with no clear D. With 1 base removed from V and 2 bases from J, the gap between germline ends came to 9 bases. The CDR3 is 15 amino acids. Germline V lookup: CDR1 SGHVT, CDR2 SQSDAQ. In nucleotides, the CDR3 is TGTGCCAGCAGCTTAGTGGGAGTTGGCAATCAGCCCCAGCATTTT. Protein: CASSLVGVGNQPQHF.

V usage is TRBV12-3 or TRBV12-4 and J usage is TRBJ2-3; 9 nucleotides line up with TRBD1. This CDR3 has 18 amino acids. After removal of 7 bases from V and 7 bases from J, the junction contained 21 bases not matched to a gene. The CDR3 DNA reads as TGTGCCAGCACCTCAGCCCTCGGACAGGGGTCCCCGTGGAATACGCAGTATTTT. Amino acids: CASTSALGQGSPWNTQYF.

The CDR3 DNA reads TGCGCCAGCAGCCAAGATCTTGGGACTAGAACTAGCACAGATACGCAGTATTTT. Encoded protein: CASSQDLGTRTSTDTQYF. The V gene is TRBV4-3, the J gene TRBJ2-3, with 8 bases lining up with TRBD2. V lost 0 bases and J lost 0; bases outside the gene matches: 8. Germline CDR1 is LGHNA and CDR2 is YSLEER. The CDR3 is 18 residues long.

J is TRBJ2-5 and V is TRBV7-2; TRBD2 matches at 8 bases. The trim removed 2 bases at V and 4 bases at J, leaving 6 bases unmatched. The CDR3 runs to 15 residues. In germline, CDR1 is SGHTA, CDR2 FQGNSA. The CDR3 region is CASSLRMAGGETQYF. CDR3 DNA: TGTGCCAGCAGCTTACGAATGGCGGGGGGAGAGACCCAGTACTTC.

This clonotype was detected only a few times. The V call is TRBV6-5, the J call TRBJ1-2; 10 bases map to TRBD1. The CDR3 consists of 14 residues. The trim removed 6 bases at V and 8 bases at J, leaving 9 bases unmatched. In germline, CDR1 is MNHEY, CDR2 SVGAGI. DNA for the CDR3: TGTGCCAGCAGCAACTCCGGGACAGGGGACGGCTACACCTTC. Amino acid sequence: CASSNSGTGDGYTF.

This clonotype was seen ten or more times. This chain connects TRBV12-3 or TRBV12-4 to TRBJ2-1, with 10 bases that match TRBD2. V was pared by 6 bases and J by 3 bases, with 2 bases of the junction left unmatched. This CDR3 comprises 14 residues. Here the CDR3 DNA reads TGTGCCAGCAGCACTAGCGGGATCTACAATGAGCAGTTCTTC. Residues: CASSTSGIYNEQFF.

This clonotype was observed a few times. The chain employs TRBV5-1 and TRBJ2-5; either TRBD1 or TRBD2 may fit D (5 bases each). The V gene's germline CDR1 is SGHRS and CDR2 YFSETQ. The CDR3 covers 14 residues. Trimming shortened V by 2 bases and J by 0 bases, and 8 bases separated the two germline ends. The CDR3 DNA reads TGCGCCAGCAGCTTTGGGGGATACCAAGAGACCCAGTACTTC. Amino acid sequence: CASSFGGYQETQYF.

The V call is TRBV5-1, the J call TRBJ2-3; TRBD1 matches at 11 bases. J was trimmed by 3 bases and V by 2 bases; bases with no gene match: 5. The CDR3 has 16 amino acids. CDR1 and CDR2 (germline): SGHRS, YFSETQ. The CDR3 is CASSFGQGARTDTQYF. The CDR3 DNA reads as TGCGCCAGCAGCTTCGGACAGGGGGCGAGGACAGATACGCAGTATTTT.

The V call is TRBV20-1, the J call TRBJ2-1; D uncertain. This CDR3 has 13 residues. Germline V gene data show CDR1 as DFQATT and CDR2 as SNEGSKA (reference sequence). The ends were cut back, 5 bases at V and 10 bases at J, with 18 bases in the middle. CDR3 residues: CSASVTNPGEQFF. CDR3 coding DNA: TGCAGTGCTTCTGTAACTAACCCCGGGGAGCAGTTCTTC.

This clonotype was seen only a few times. V is TRBV5-1 and J is TRBJ2-7; 7 bases line up with TRBD1. J lost 1 base, V lost 3 bases, and 7 bases had no gene match. Germline V gives CDR1 SGHRS, CDR2 YFSETQ. This CDR3 has 15 amino acids. The CDR3 reads CASSSTGARSYEQYF. The CDR3 DNA sequence: TGCGCCAGCAGCTCTACAGGGGCGCGGTCCTACGAGCAGTACTTC.

This clonotype was counted only a few times. The chain combines TRBV7-2 with TRBJ2-1; 7 bases line up with TRBD1. Germline V lookup: CDR1 SGHTA, CDR2 FQGNSA. Trimming removed 3 bases from V and 9 bases from J; junction bases left unmatched: 5. CDR3 length equals 13 residues. The CDR3 reads CASSFTGEAEQFF. CDR3 DNA sequence: TGTGCCAGCAGCTTTACAGGGGAAGCTGAGCAGTTCTTC.

The CDR3 bases are TGTGCCAGCAGCAGGGGACAGGGGATGGGCACCGGGGAGCTGTTTTTT. Protein sequence: CASSRGQGMGTGELFF. The genes are TRBV6-1 and TRBJ2-2, with 10 bases fitting TRBD1. V trimming: 6 bases; J trimming: 4 bases; junction bases outside the gene matches: 8. Germline V gene sequence: CDR1 MNHNS, CDR2 SASEGT. The CDR3 has 16 residues.